The 13 T cell receptor beta chains in this list originate from one sample, sequenced in a study of identical twins. TCRdb passed the 5' RACE reads through MiXCR, listing each CDR3 protein once. The profile shows more than 200,000 distinct CDR3 sequences, about 14% of them singletons. The specimen sequenced was memory (CD45RO+) T cells sorted from blood. The receptor set was obtained from a young woman in good health.

This clonotype was detected only a few times. The V and J genes are TRBV27 and TRBJ1-6, with D unclear. The CDR3 spans 15 residues. In germline, CDR1 is MNHEY, CDR2 SMNVEV (reference sequence). The ends were cut back, 3 bases at V and 7 bases at J, with 13 bases in the middle. This chain's CDR3 is CASSFGFAFNSPLHF. CDR3 bases: TGTGCCAGCAGTTTCGGGTTTGCCTTCAATTCACCCCTCCACTTT.

This clonotype was counted ten times or more. The chain links TRBV12-3 or TRBV12-4 to TRBJ1-5; D uncertain. V was cut by 3 bases and J by 6 bases, with 12 bases left in between. The CDR3 extends over 14 amino acids. The CDR3 bases are TGTGCCAGCAGTTTGCTTCCGACCGGTCAGCCCCAGCATTTT. Its translation is CASSLLPTGQPQHF.

A few counts support this clonotype. The rearrangement links TRBV20-1 to TRBJ2-1; 7 nucleotides align to TRBD2. The V segment lost 5 bases and the J segment 5 bases; nucleotides outside the gene matches: 9. Germline V gene lookup returns CDR1 DFQATT and CDR2 SNEGSKA (reference sequence). The CDR3 runs to 14 residues. For the CDR3, the DNA is TGCAGTGCTCTACACCCAGCGGGGAACAATGAGCAGTTCTTC. This gives the protein CSALHPAGNNEQFF.

The table lists this clonotype with a few counts. The chain combines TRBV11-2 with TRBJ2-7; 9 bases agree with TRBD2. The CDR3 is 15 amino acids. Germline CDR1 SGHAT, CDR2 FQNNGV. V shed 2 bases and J 1 base; nucleotides not matched to a gene: 3. The CDR3, as DNA: TGTGCCAGCAGCTTAAACCTAGCGGGGTCCTACGAGCAGTACTTC. Protein sequence: CASSLNLAGSYEQYF.

This clonotype has ten or more counts. The chain combines TRBV2 with TRBJ1-1; no firm D call. With 6 bases removed from V and 2 bases from J, the gap between germline ends came to 10 bases. Per the germline V gene, CDR1 is SNHLY and CDR2 is FYNNEI. The CDR3 has 13 amino acids. The CDR3 is CASRRTENTEAFF. CDR3 in DNA: TGTGCCAGCAGACGAACAGAAAACACTGAAGCTTTCTTT.

This clonotype came up a few times. This chain connects TRBV4-3 to TRBJ1-6; TRBD1 might be the D (6 bases). The ends were cut back, 4 bases at V and 7 bases at J, with 17 bases in the middle. CDR1 and CDR2 (germline): LGHNA, YSLEER. The CDR3 has 16 amino acids. The CDR3 region has the DNA TGCGCCAGCAGCCGCAAGGGGGGTAGGGGCAATTCACCCCTCCACTTT. Translation gives CASSRKGGRGNSPLHF.

This clonotype was picked up many times. The chain carries TRBV10-3 and TRBJ1-1; 7 bases align to TRBD1. Germline lookup yields CDR1 ENHRY and CDR2 SYGVKD. The ends lost 4 bases at V and 1 base at J; junction bases unmatched: 0. This CDR3 is 13 amino acids long. CDR3: CAISGQGNTEAFF. CDR3 nucleotides: TGTGCCATCAGTGGACAGGGGAACACTGAAGCTTTCTTT.

The chain uses TRBV20-1 and TRBJ1-1, with 9 nucleotides matching TRBD1. Trimming removed 3 bases from V and 2 bases from J; junction bases left unmatched: 7. This CDR3 comprises 15 residues. The germline V gene encodes CDR1 DFQATT and CDR2 SNEGSKA (reference sequence). This CDR3 reads CSASPQGAVNTEAFF. DNA for the CDR3: TGCAGTGCTAGCCCACAGGGGGCGGTAAACACTGAAGCTTTCTTT.

The chain has TRBV6-2 or TRBV6-3 and TRBJ2-7; weak D call: TRBD2 (6 bases). The CDR3 loop spans 12 amino acids. The germline gives CDR1 MNHEY, CDR2 SVGEGT. The V end lost 8 bases, the J end lost 5 bases, and 13 bases lay between the germline ends. CDR3 amino acids: CASGTLPNEQYF. In DNA form, the CDR3 reads TGTGCCAGCGGGACTCTACCGAACGAGCAGTACTTC.

Ten or more counts support this clonotype. DNA for the CDR3: TGTGCCAGCACCCGACCAACAGGGCTTAGCACTGAAGCTTTCTTT. Encoded protein: CASTRPTGLSTEAFF. This sequence joins TRBV6-1 and TRBJ1-1; TRBD1 might be the D (6 bases). Germline V CDR1 and CDR2: MNHNS, SASEGT. With 7 bases removed from V and 4 bases from J, the gap between germline ends came to 19 bases. The CDR3 consists of 15 residues.

This clonotype was picked up many times. The V call is TRBV5-6, the J call TRBJ2-7; 15 bases map to TRBD2. Trimming cost V 4 bases and J 7 bases; bases outside gene matches: 9. The CDR3 is 16 amino acids. CDR1 is SGHDT, CDR2 YYEEEE, per germline. The CDR3 region has the DNA TGTGCCAGCAGCGGACTAGCGGGAGGGCCCCTAGAGGAGCAGTACTTC. Translated, it gives CASSGLAGGPLEEQYF.

Of note for this clonotype: This may be a read error: a much more frequent sequence differs by one nucleotide. The J gene is TRBJ2-7, the V gene TRBV3-1; 8 bases match TRBD2. The CDR3 has 15 residues. Per the germline V gene, CDR1 is LGHDT and CDR2 is YNNKEL (reference sequence). CDR3 residues: CACSQVNGRGAEQYF. For the CDR3, the DNA is TGTGCCTGCAGCCAAGTAAACGGGAGGGGGGCCGAGCAGTACTTC.

This clonotype was detected only once. The chain combines TRBV15 with TRBJ2-3; TRBD1 agrees at 11 bases. This CDR3 is built from 15 residues. V lost 6 bases to trimming and J lost 5 bases; unmatched junction nucleotides: 7. Germline CDR1 and CDR2: LNHNV and YYDKDF (reference sequence). CDR3 loop: CATRMDRGRVDTQYF. The CDR3 nucleotides read TGTGCCACCAGGATGGACAGGGGGCGGGTAGATACGCAGTATTTT.